Presented here are 10 T cell receptor beta chains from one specimen sequenced in a study of OX40 agonist ivuxolimab in advanced cancers. Assay: immunoSEQ multiplex PCR; the TCRdb copy retains only in-frame clones and omits some. The table lists about 82,000 clones, roughly 83% of them singletons. The sample consisted of CD4+ or CD8+ T cells sorted from blood, taken in a trial of the OX40 agonist ivuxolimab. The receptor set was obtained from an adult with an advanced solid tumor such as melanoma, head and neck, liver or kidney cancer.

This chain links TRBV7-3 with TRBJ2-7; D is possibly TRBD2 (7 bases). CDR3 length: 15 amino acids. Deletions cut 8 bases from V and 2 bases from J, with 19 bases between. The germline CDR1 and CDR2 sequences are SGHTA and FQGTGA. The CDR3 DNA follows: TGTGCCAGCGCGCCTCCTGCGGGGGCCGCCTACGAGCAGTACTTC. Translating it yields CASAPPAGAAYEQYF.

CDR3 nucleotide sequence: TGTGCCAGCACCCTGGGGAAGGGGCGGACTGAAGCTTTCTTT. It encodes CASTLGKGRTEAFF. The chain couples TRBV13 to TRBJ1-1; D might be TRBD1 (5 bases). V lost 7 bases, J lost 5 bases, and 17 bases lay in between. The CDR3 contains 14 residues. Germline values: CDR1 PRHDT, CDR2 FYEKMQ (reference sequence).

This chain joins TRBV7-9 and TRBJ1-3; D not resolved. V was pared by 3 bases and J by 4 bases, with 7 bases between. Germline CDR1 SEHNR, CDR2 FQNEAQ (reference sequence). This CDR3 spans 13 amino acids. This CDR3 reads CASSLTDGNTIYF. Here the CDR3 DNA reads TGTGCCAGCAGCTTGACGGACGGAAACACCATATATTTT. Combining the CDR3 with reference TRBV7-9 and TRBJ1-3 gives the whole variable domain DTGVSQNPRHKITKRGQNVTFRCDPISEHNRLYWYRQTLGQGPEFLTYFQNEAQLEKSRLLSDRFSAERPKGSFSTLEIQRTEQGDSAMYLCASSLTDGNTIYFGEGSWLTVV.

The chain has TRBV5-1 and TRBJ2-3, with D perhaps TRBD2 (7 bases). The CDR3 has 14 residues. V gave up 4 bases and J gave up 4 bases, with 13 bases separating them. Per the germline V gene, CDR1 is SGHRS and CDR2 is YFSETQ. The CDR3 loop reads CASSEGGLSDTQYF. The CDR3 DNA is TGCGCCAGCAGCGAGGGGGGACTATCAGATACGCAGTATTTT.

The chain joins TRBV19 to TRBJ2-5; TRBD2 is a possible D gene (6 bases). Germline V gene data show CDR1 as LNHDA and CDR2 as SQIVND (reference sequence). The CDR3 is 13 residues long. Trimming removed 10 bases at V and 4 bases at J, with 16 bases between. This CDR3 is CATSPREVETQYF. The CDR3, as DNA: TGTGCCACCTCCCCGAGGGAGGTAGAGACCCAGTACTTC.

CDR3 loop: CASSTRQDRGYTF. Written as DNA, the CDR3 is TGTGCCAGCAGCACGCGACAGGATCGGGGCTACACCTTC. J is TRBJ1-2 and V is TRBV7-2; a possible D gene is TRBD1 (6 bases). The CDR3 covers 13 residues. V was trimmed by 5 bases and J by 8 bases, leaving 15 bases between them. Germline V gene sequence: CDR1 SGHTA, CDR2 FQGNSA.

This chain uses TRBV7-2 with TRBJ1-2; TRBD1 matches at 7 bases. The V segment lost 0 bases and the J segment 6 bases; nucleotides outside the gene matches: 10. Per germline, CDR1 SGHTA and CDR2 FQGNSA. This CDR3 has 16 amino acids. The CDR3 region has the DNA TGTGCCAGCAGCTTAGCGCAGTACAGGGGATTTCATGGCTACACCTTC. This codes for CASSLAQYRGFHGYTF.

The V and J genes are TRBV27 and TRBJ1-2, with D possibly matching TRBD1 (5 bases). Germline-derived CDR1 and CDR2 are MNHEY and SMNVEV (reference sequence). The V gene lost 2 bases and the J gene lost 4 bases, with 11 bases spanning the gap. The CDR3 is made up of 14 amino acids. The CDR3 reads CASSLTGTVYGYTF. In nucleotides, the CDR3 is TGTGCCAGCAGTTTAACCGGGACGGTCTATGGCTACACCTTC.

This sequence joins TRBV7-2 and TRBJ2-1; 8 nucleotides match TRBD2. Germline V gene data show CDR1 as SGHTA and CDR2 as FQGNSA. The length of the CDR3 is 15 residues. The ends lost 5 bases at V and 0 bases at J; junction bases unmatched: 3. The CDR3 is CASSRGGSSYNEQFF. CDR3 in DNA: TGTGCCAGCAGCCGCGGGGGGAGCTCCTACAATGAGCAGTTCTTC.

This clone was seen only once. J is TRBJ2-3 and V is TRBV7-2; D unresolved. Trimming cost V 6 bases and J 5 bases, with 12 bases left between them. This CDR3 region has 13 residues. CDR1 and CDR2 from the germline V gene are SGHTA and FQGNSA. Here the CDR3 DNA reads TGTGCCAGCAGACCAACCCCGGGAGATACGCAGTATTTT. Translated, it gives CASRPTPGDTQYF.